Listed below are T cell receptor beta chains from one sample, sequenced in a study of blood T cell repertoires in COVID-19. Here immunoSEQ multiplex PCR was the method, and the copy in TCRdb shows in-frame clones only, minus some. The sample yields about 190,000 clones, around 86% seen once. Sequencing was done on a sample of PBMCs or T cells enriched from blood (not recorded which). These receptors were obtained from a man aged 40-49 years with acute COVID-19. CDR3s include the opening cysteine and the closing phenylalanine or tryptophan. A D gene is named only where the DNA matches it firmly. Expanded clones are given a class, and other clones once, few, many or no size at all.

>.|TRBV7-2|.|TRBJ2-4
CASSPPGVANIQYF
TGTGCCAGCAGCCCTCCGGGGGTGGCTAACATTCAGTACTTC
>.|TRBV24-1|.|TRBJ2-5
CATRRTEQETQYF
TGTGCCACCAGAAGGACAGAGCAAGAGACCCAGTACTTC
>.|TRBV7-3|.|TRBJ2-1
CASSPDSSSYNEQFF
TGTGCCAGCAGCCCGGACTCGAGCTCCTACAATGAGCAGTTCTTC
>.|TRBV5-1|.|TRBJ1-4
CASSLETAGDYKLFF
TGCGCCAGCAGCTTGGAAACGGCAGGGGATTACAAACTGTTTTTT
>.|TRBV6-5|.|TRBJ2-7
CASSYFGGPYEQYF
TGTGCCAGCAGTTACTTTGGGGGCCCCTACGAGCAGTACTTC
>TRBD2|TRBV18|.|TRBJ2-3
CASSDSSGSPDTQYF
TGTGCCAGCTCAGACTCTAGCGGGAGCCCAGATACGCAGTATTTT
>TRBD2|TRBV4-2|few|TRBJ2-5
CASSQERAPGMAGGQETQYF
TGTGCCAGCAGCCAAGAAAGGGCCCCGGGGATGGCGGGAGGGCAAGAGACCCAGTACTTC
>.|TRBV19|.|TRBJ2-5
CASSPSDSGSWGETQYF
TGTGCCAGTAGCCCGTCTGATAGCGGAAGTTGGGGAGAGACCCAGTACTTC
>.|TRBV5-6|.|TRBJ2-4
CASSSLTGEEKYF
TGTGCCAGCAGCTCCCTTACAGGGGAGGAAAAGTACTTC
>.|TRBV7-9|.|TRBJ1-2
CASSLARLESADGYTF
TGTGCCAGCAGCTTAGCCCGACTAGAGAGTGCTGACGGCTACACCTTC
>.|TRBV5-6|.|TRBJ2-3
CASSLAPGRGGTDTQYF
TGTGCCAGCAGCTTGGCCCCCGGGAGAGGGGGCACAGATACGCAGTATTTT
>.|TRBV20-1|.|TRBJ2-1
CSASPASTPYNEQFF
TGCAGTGCTAGTCCTGCCTCAACACCCTACAATGAGCAGTTCTTC
>.|TRBV3-1/TRBV3-2|.|TRBJ1-1
CASSQAGDGTEAFF
TGTGCCAGCAGCCAAGCGGGTGACGGGACTGAAGCTTTCTTT
>TRBD1|TRBV7-2|once|TRBJ1-1
CASSGDRGTEAFF
TGTGCCAGCAGCGGGGACAGGGGGACTGAAGCTTTCTTT
>TRBD2|TRBV4-2|.|TRBJ2-3
CASSQGVGGRANADTQYF
TGTGCCAGCAGCCAAGGGGTCGGCGGGAGGGCCAACGCAGATACGCAGTATTTT
>.|TRBV6-2/TRBV6-3|.|TRBJ2-3
CASSSDSTDTQYF
TGTGCCAGCAGCTCCGACAGTACAGATACGCAGTATTTT
>.|TRBV2|.|TRBJ2-1
CASSADSAQFF
TGTGCCAGCAGTGCCGACAGTGCGCAGTTCTTC
>TRBD1|TRBV19|few|TRBJ2-7
CASIRDRGYEQYF
TGTGCCAGTATCCGGGACAGGGGTTACGAGCAGTACTTC
>.|TRBV7-9|.|TRBJ1-3
CASSSRTDSSGNTIYF
TGTGCCAGCAGCAGCCGGACGGACAGCTCTGGAAACACCATATATTTT
>.|TRBV2|.|TRBJ1-5
CASSKSDRSNQPQHF
TGTGCCAGCAGCAAAAGTGACAGGAGCAATCAGCCCCAGCATTTT
>.|TRBV23-1|once|TRBJ2-2
CASSPLRRWIRTGELFF
TGCGCCAGCAGTCCCCTAAGGAGGTGGATACGGACCGGGGAGCTGTTTTTT
>.|TRBV12-3/TRBV12-4|.|TRBJ1-5
CATTTGPHQPQHF
TGTGCCACCACAACAGGGCCCCACCAGCCCCAGCATTTT
>TRBD1|TRBV15|.|TRBJ1-2
CATSRASSYGRGRLGYGYTF
TGTGCCACCAGCAGAGCCTCGTCTTATGGCAGGGGGCGATTAGGGTATGGCTACACCTTC
>TRBD1|TRBV11-3|.|TRBJ1-5
CASSPLPGQAHSNQPQHF
TGTGCCAGCAGCCCTCTTCCGGGACAGGCCCATAGCAATCAGCCCCAGCATTTT
>TRBD1|TRBV6-5|.|TRBJ1-4
CASSYSGQSYEKLFF
TGTGCCAGCAGTTACTCGGGACAGAGCTATGAAAAACTGTTTTTT
>TRBD2|TRBV28|.|TRBJ2-1
CASTVAGHSYNEQFF
TGTGCCAGCACCGTAGCGGGTCACTCCTACAATGAGCAGTTCTTC
>.|TRBV28|.|TRBJ2-1
CASASYNEQFF
TGTGCCAGCGCCAGTTACAATGAGCAGTTCTTC
>TRBD2|TRBV5-4|.|TRBJ2-1
CASSRSGGGSDEQFF
TGTGCCAGCAGCCGTAGCGGGGGAGGATCCGATGAGCAGTTCTTC
>.|TRBV6-2/TRBV6-3|.|TRBJ2-2
CASSKTFTSTANTGELFF
TGTGCCAGCAGTAAAACCTTTACTAGCACCGCGAACACCGGGGAGCTGTTTTTT
>.|TRBV7-2|.|TRBJ1-5
CASSLTVGNQPQHF
TGTGCCAGCAGCTTAACGGTCGGGAATCAGCCCCAGCATTTT
>.|TRBV4-1|.|TRBJ2-7
CASSQEAGSSYEQYF
TGCGCCAGCAGCCAAGAGGCAGGTAGCTCCTACGAGCAGTACTTC
>.|TRBV6-5|.|TRBJ1-1
CASGQGFEAFF
TGTGCCAGCGGTCAGGGTTTTGAAGCTTTCTTT
>TRBD1|TRBV9|.|TRBJ2-2
CASAPGGRNGELFF
TGTGCCAGCGCCCCAGGGGGCCGGAACGGGGAGCTGTTTTTT
>TRBD1|TRBV11-2|.|TRBJ2-7
CASSWLRGQYYEQYF
TGTGCCAGCAGCTGGCTCCGGGGACAGTACTACGAGCAGTACTTC
>.|TRBV19|.|TRBJ2-1
CASSTPLGYESEQFF
TGTGCCAGTAGTACCCCCCTAGGTTACGAAAGTGAGCAGTTCTTC
>.|TRBV15|few|TRBJ1-6
CATSRGLGGFNSPLHF
TGTGCCACCAGCAGAGGACTGGGGGGGTTTAATTCACCCCTCCACTTT
>.|TRBV5-1|.|TRBJ2-3
CASSLEGGDTDTQYF
TGCGCCAGCAGCTTGGAAGGGGGGGACACAGATACGCAGTATTTT
>.|TRBV27|.|TRBJ2-1
CASSHGSGQQFF
TGTGCCAGCAGCCATGGGTCAGGGCAGCAGTTCTTC
>.|TRBV18|once|TRBJ1-5
CASSPRGQPQHF
TGTGCCAGCTCACCAAGGGGGCAGCCCCAGCATTTT
>TRBD1|TRBV19|.|TRBJ2-7
CASKTGTGGVYEQYF
TGTGCCAGTAAAACCGGGACAGGGGGCGTTTACGAGCAGTACTTC